This T cell receptor beta chain was observed in a study of cytomegalovirus exposure and HLA in healthy donors. Generated by immunoSEQ multiplex PCR, the TCRdb table keeps only in-frame clones and is missing some. The sample records about 240,000 clones, around nine tenths being singletons. This CDR3 region has 14 residues. The germline CDR1 and CDR2 sequences are MNHEY and SMNVEV (reference sequence). V was pared by 8 bases and J by 2 bases, with 7 bases of the junction left unmatched. The TCR sequence derives from a man aged 18 to 29 in good health and CMV-seronegative. Sequencing used PBMCs. V usage is TRBV27 and J usage is TRBJ1-2; TRBD1 agrees at 8 bases. The CDR3 nucleotides are TGTGCCAGCTCCTCCGGGACAGGCAACTATGGCTACACCTTC. The encoded protein is CASSSGTGNYGYTF.